A single sample is the source of the 21 T cell receptor beta chains below, sequenced in a study of CD8+ T cells in alopecia areata. Documented treatment: oral pan-JAK inhibitor, 5-10 mg twice daily. Extracted RNA was reverse transcribed, and the resulting cDNA served as sequencing template. Libraries were prepared by immunoSEQ multiplex PCR; TCRdb keeps only in-frame clonotypes and omits some of them. The sample holds 200,000 to 250,000 clones, 66% seen once. The starting material was CD4+ T cells sorted from blood, obtained around week 44, from a patient treated with tofacitinib. The origin of the receptors is a human donor with alopecia areata.

This clone turned up a few times. The V gene is TRBV5-1, the J gene TRBJ1-2, with D possibly being TRBD1 (5 bases). In germline, CDR1 is SGHRS, CDR2 YFSETQ. V lost 0 bases and J lost 7, with 19 bases in between. The length of the CDR3 is 16 residues. The CDR3 bases are TGCGCCAGCAGCTTGGATCCGGGGGTCTCTCTCCCTGGCTACACCTTC. As protein: CASSLDPGVSLPGYTF.

The chain combines TRBV9 with TRBJ2-3; tentatively, D is TRBD1 or TRBD2 (5 bases each). The CDR3 length is 14 residues. V was trimmed by 3 bases and J by 3 bases, leaving 11 bases between them. Germline V lookup: CDR1 SGDLS, CDR2 YYNGEE. The CDR3 nucleotides read TGTGCCAGCAGCGGGGGGTCGTGGACAGATACGCAGTATTTT. This sequence encodes CASSGGSWTDTQYF.

This clone was detected once. The V gene is TRBV7-2, the J gene TRBJ2-5; D is undetermined. The CDR3 runs to 13 residues. V was trimmed by 6 bases and J by 2 bases, leaving 10 bases between them. Germline lookup yields CDR1 SGHTA and CDR2 FQGNSA. CDR3 coding DNA: TGTGCCAGCAGAAAAGGGTTACAAGAGACCCAGTACTTC. Translating it yields CASRKGLQETQYF.

CDR3 loop: CASSPRYQGANVLTF. CDR3 bases: TGTGCCAGCAGCCCCCGTTATCAGGGGGCCAACGTCCTGACTTTC. The chain joins TRBV11-1 to TRBJ2-6; D gene ambiguous. The CDR3 contains 15 residues. V was trimmed by 5 bases and J by 4 bases, leaving 12 bases between them. In germline, CDR1 is SGHAT, CDR2 FQDESV (reference sequence).

The genes are TRBV9 and TRBJ1-1; tentative D call: TRBD1 (6 bases). This CDR3 comprises 15 residues. Trimming pared 1 base from V and 2 bases from J, leaving 12 bases between. CDR1 is SGDLS, CDR2 YYNGEE, per germline. The CDR3 is CASSVSPGANTEAFF. The CDR3 DNA reads as TGTGCCAGCAGCGTAAGCCCGGGGGCAAACACTGAAGCTTTCTTT.

The rearrangement joins TRBV4-3 to TRBJ2-3; D might be TRBD2 (6 bases). The V gene's germline CDR1 is LGHNA and CDR2 YSLEER. Trimming removed 0 bases from V and 5 bases from J, with 12 bases in between. The CDR3 spans 15 residues. CDR3 region: CASSQEEGKIDTQYF. Written as DNA, the CDR3 is TGCGCCAGCAGCCAAGAGGAGGGGAAAATAGATACGCAGTATTTT.

V and J are TRBV18 and TRBJ2-7; no definite D call. Germline CDR1 is KGHSH and CDR2 is LQKENI. The CDR3 totals 14 residues. Trimming shortened V by 3 bases and J by 5 bases, and 14 bases separated the two germline ends. The CDR3 nucleotides are TGTGCCAGCTCACCCGAGATAACTGTCAACGAGCAGTACTTC. Translating it yields CASSPEITVNEQYF.

The rearrangement links TRBV29-1 to TRBJ1-2, with D uncertain. The germline V gene has CDR1 SQVTM and CDR2 ANQGSEA. Trimming stripped 8 bases from V and 4 bases from J, with 17 bases between. The CDR3 length is 13 residues. The CDR3 sequence is CSCTSGNLYGYTF. CDR3 DNA sequence: TGCAGCTGCACCTCCGGCAACCTCTATGGCTACACCTTC. Supplemented by reference TRBV29-1 and TRBJ1-2, the full variable domain reads SAVISQKPSRDICQRGTSLTIQCQVDSQVTMMFWYRQQPGQSLTLIATANQGSEATYESGFVIDKFPISRPNLTFSTLTVSNMSPEDSSIYLCSCTSGNLYGYTFGSGTRLTVV.

CDR3 nucleotide sequence: TGTGCCAGCTCACCCATTCCGACCGGGGGGTTAGACTATGGCTACACCTTC. Encoded protein: CASSPIPTGGLDYGYTF. The V gene is TRBV18, the J gene TRBJ1-2, with D possibly TRBD1 on 5 matching bases. The CDR3 has 17 residues. Germline loops: CDR1 KGHSH, CDR2 LQKENI. Trimming removed 3 bases at V and 3 bases at J, with 20 bases between.

The chain joins TRBV30 to TRBJ1-1; no clear D. The CDR3 covers 13 residues. Deletions cut 1 base from V and 2 bases from J, with 8 bases between. CDR1 and CDR2 from the germline V gene are GTSNPN and SVGIG (reference sequence). This CDR3 is CAWSAKYNTEAFF. The CDR3 nucleotides are TGTGCCTGGAGTGCCAAATACAACACTGAAGCTTTCTTT.

There are a few counts of this clone. This chain connects TRBV7-2 to TRBJ2-3, with 7 bases fitting TRBD1. The germline V gene encodes CDR1 SGHTA and CDR2 FQGNSA. The CDR3 length is 15 residues. V trimming: 4 bases; J trimming: 2 bases; junction bases outside the gene matches: 6. CDR3 DNA sequence: TGTGCCAGCAGCTCGACAGGGAGTAACACAGATACGCAGTATTTT. Its translation is CASSSTGSNTDTQYF.

This chain links TRBV29-1 with TRBJ2-3; unclear D gene. CDR1 is SQVTM, CDR2 ANQGSEA, per germline. There are 11 residues in the CDR3. V was pared by 4 bases and J by 4 bases, with 6 bases between. The DNA for the CDR3 is TGCAGCGTTGGTGACTCAGATACGCAGTATTTT. Its protein is CSVGDSDTQYF.

The CDR3 loop reads CASSGAVANYGYTF. The CDR3 DNA is TGTGCCAGCAGTGGGGCGGTAGCTAACTATGGCTACACCTTC. The V and J genes are TRBV2 and TRBJ1-2; D is ambiguous. This CDR3 is built from 14 residues. The V gene's germline CDR1 is SNHLY and CDR2 FYNNEI. Trimming removed 4 bases from V and 0 bases from J, with 9 bases in between.

CDR3 nucleotide sequence: TGCGCCAGCAGCGACTACAACACCGGGGAGCTGTTTTTT. Translated: CASSDYNTGELFF. The rearrangement links TRBV5-1 to TRBJ2-2, with D possibly TRBD2 on 5 matching bases. V was pared by 4 bases and J by 2 bases, with 6 bases between. This CDR3 spans 13 amino acids. Germline values: CDR1 SGHRS, CDR2 YFSETQ.

The J gene is TRBJ2-2, the V gene TRBV29-1; 7 positions agree with TRBD1. V dropped 6 bases and J dropped 2; count of bases not matched to a gene: 9. CDR3 length: 15 residues. Germline CDR1 and CDR2: SQVTM and ANQGSEA. As DNA, the CDR3 is TGCAGCGTAAGGACCCGGGACAGTAACACCGGGGAGCTGTTTTTT. It encodes CSVRTRDSNTGELFF.

The DNA for the CDR3 is TGTGCCTGGAATTTCTCCCCAGGACTAGCAGCAGATACGCAGTATTTT. Its protein is CAWNFSPGLAADTQYF. The chain links TRBV30 to TRBJ2-3, with TRBD2 matching 8 bases. CDR1 GTSNPN and CDR2 SVGIG come from the germline V gene (reference sequence). V was pared by 4 bases and J by 4 bases, with 13 bases of the junction left unmatched. This CDR3 comprises 16 residues.

The chain couples TRBV30 to TRBJ2-2; D may match TRBD1 or TRBD2 (5 bases each). This CDR3 spans 16 amino acids. Germline-derived CDR1 and CDR2 are GTSNPN and SVGIG (reference sequence). V lost 5 bases to trimming and J lost 0 bases, with 16 bases between them. CDR3 sequence reads: CAWGLVGGPNTGELFF. The DNA of the CDR3 is TGTGCCTGGGGCCTAGTTGGGGGACCGAACACCGGGGAGCTGTTTTTT.

The chain carries TRBV2 and TRBJ1-5; 7 bases line up with TRBD1. The CDR3 has 16 residues. Looked up from germline, CDR1 is SNHLY and CDR2 is FYNNEI. The V segment lost 7 bases and the J segment 0 bases; nucleotides outside the gene matches: 9. CDR3 region: CASTRDRVVSNQPQHF. CDR3 nucleotides: TGTGCCAGCACCCGAGACAGGGTCGTTAGCAATCAGCCCCAGCATTTT.

V and J are TRBV30 and TRBJ2-7; D gene ambiguous. Trimming removed 2 bases from V and 5 bases from J, with 19 bases in between. This CDR3 comprises 15 residues. CDR1 and CDR2 from the germline V gene are GTSNPN and SVGIG (reference sequence). The CDR3 loop is CAWSLKGVLSNEQYF. The CDR3 DNA sequence: TGTGCCTGGAGTCTAAAGGGTGTGCTATCTAACGAGCAGTACTTC. Supplemented by reference TRBV30 and TRBJ2-7, the full variable domain reads SQTIHQWPATLVQPVGSPLSLECTVEGTSNPNLYWYRQAAGRGLQLLFYSVGIGQISSEVPQNLSASRPQDRQFILSSKKLLLSDSGFYLCAWSLKGVLSNEQYFGPGTRLTVT.

The gene calls are TRBV4-3 and TRBJ2-6; D remains unclear. V dropped 5 bases and J dropped 0 bases, with 2 bases sitting between them. There are 13 residues in the CDR3. Germline lookup yields CDR1 LGHNA and CDR2 YSLEER. CDR3 protein: CASSSSGANVLTF. CDR3 DNA sequence: TGCGCCAGCAGCTCCTCTGGGGCCAACGTCCTGACTTTC.

The chain is built from TRBV19 and TRBJ1-2; 9 bases are shared with TRBD1. CDR1 LNHDA and CDR2 SQIVND come from the germline V gene (reference sequence). There are 13 residues in the CDR3. The junction had 11 bases not matched to a gene; V was cut back by 10 bases and J by 8 bases. The CDR3 protein is CAIPGQGGSGYTF. CDR3 coding DNA: TGTGCCATCCCGGGACAGGGCGGTTCGGGCTACACCTTC.